The 20 T cell receptor beta chains listed next were all sequenced from one sample in a study of blood T cell repertoires in COVID-19. The table came from immunoSEQ multiplex PCR; TCRdb's copy has only in-frame clones and leaves some out. The top ten clones hold roughly 25% of a sample with 50,000 or so clones, 79% of them seen once. Sequencing was performed on peripheral blood. These receptors were obtained from a man in his 70s with acute or convalescent COVID-19.

The table lists this clone with a few counts. CDR3 protein: CAISQTSGNTDTQYF. The CDR3 bases are TGTGCCATCAGTCAGACTAGCGGGAACACAGATACGCAGTATTTT. This chain uses TRBV10-3 with TRBJ2-3; 11 bases are shared with TRBD2. This CDR3 is built from 15 residues. The ends lost 5 bases at V and 2 bases at J; junction bases unmatched: 3. Germline V gene lookup returns CDR1 ENHRY and CDR2 SYGVKD.

The chain links TRBV14 to TRBJ2-1, with 13 bases that match TRBD2. The V segment lost 4 bases and the J segment 12 bases; nucleotides outside the gene matches: 6. Germline lookup yields CDR1 SGHDN and CDR2 FVKESK. The CDR3 length is 14 residues. CDR3 DNA: TGTGCCAGCAGCCCGGGACTAGCGGGGCAGGGGCAGTTCTTC. The encoded protein is CASSPGLAGQGQFF.

The rearrangement links TRBV3-1 (or the pseudogene TRBV3-2) to TRBJ1-5, with 7 bases fitting TRBD1. The CDR3 spans 14 residues. CDR1 and CDR2 from the germline V gene are LGHDT and YNNKEL (reference sequence). The V gene end was trimmed by 1 base and the J gene end by 6 bases; junction bases not matched to a gene: 3. CDR3 region: CASSQASGGQPQHF. In nucleotides, the CDR3 is TGTGCCAGCAGCCAAGCGTCAGGGGGTCAGCCCCAGCATTTT.

V usage is TRBV27 and J usage is TRBJ2-7; a possible D gene is TRBD1 (6 bases). This CDR3 contains 14 residues. The germline CDR1 and CDR2 sequences are MNHEY and SMNVEV (reference sequence). The V end lost 5 bases, the J end lost 5 bases, and 16 bases lay between the germline ends. In nucleotides, the CDR3 is TGTGCCAGCAGTCCAAGACAGGTTACGGACGAGCAGTACTTC. It encodes CASSPRQVTDEQYF.

The chain links TRBV5-4 to TRBJ2-1, with D possibly TRBD2 on 5 matching bases. The CDR3 extends over 14 amino acids. Trimming removed 3 bases from V and 5 bases from J, with 12 bases in between. Germline V gene data show CDR1 as SGHNT and CDR2 as YYREEE (reference sequence). This chain's CDR3 is CASSSPPSHNEQFF. DNA for the CDR3: TGTGCCAGCAGCTCCCCCCCTAGCCACAATGAGCAGTTCTTC. The full variable domain, in which reference TRBV5-4 and TRBJ2-1 provide the parts outside the CDR3, is ETGVTQSPTHLIKTRGQQVTLRCSSQSGHNTVSWYQQALGQGPQFIFQYYREEENGRGNFPPRFSGLQFPNYSSELNVNALELDDSALYLCASSSPPSHNEQFFGPGTRLTVL.

The chain has TRBV5-4 and TRBJ1-5; D unclear. This CDR3 is built from 14 residues. V shed 0 bases and J shed 2 bases, with 6 bases lying between them. Looked up from germline, CDR1 is SGHNT and CDR2 is YYREEE (reference sequence). The CDR3 DNA sequence: TGTGCCAGCAGCTTGGGGGGAGGCAATCAGCCCCAGCATTTT. This codes for CASSLGGGNQPQHF.

The V call is TRBV6-5, the J call TRBJ1-5; 8 bases align to TRBD1. The germline CDR1 and CDR2 sequences are MNHEY and SVGAGI. J lost 5 bases, V lost 7 bases, and 7 bases had no gene match. This CDR3 is built from 14 residues. For the CDR3, the DNA is TGTGCCAGCACCCTGGGACAGGAGGATCAGCCCCAGCATTTT. Translating it yields CASTLGQEDQPQHF.

The V and J genes are TRBV10-3 and TRBJ1-5; maybe TRBD1 (5 bases). V gave up 6 bases and J gave up 6 bases, with 18 bases separating them. The CDR3 has 15 amino acids. The germline CDR1 and CDR2 sequences are ENHRY and SYGVKD. The CDR3 here is CAISDTGRGVQPQHF. DNA for the CDR3: TGTGCCATCAGCGATACAGGCAGAGGTGTTCAGCCCCAGCATTTT.

The chain links TRBV2 to TRBJ2-4; weak D call: TRBD2 (6 bases). The CDR3 contains 15 residues. The V end lost 0 bases, the J end lost 8 bases, and 14 bases lay between the germline ends. Germline-derived CDR1 and CDR2 are SNHLY and FYNNEI. The chain's CDR3 is CASSEAVGTGDIQYF. The CDR3, as DNA: TGTGCCAGCAGTGAAGCGGTTGGGACGGGGGACATTCAGTACTTC.

This clone has just a few counts. The CDR3 bases are TGTGCCATCGGGCAGGGGCGCCCCTATGGCTACACCTTC. Its protein product is CAIGQGRPYGYTF. This chain uses TRBV10-3 with TRBJ1-2; D is possibly TRBD1 (6 bases). The CDR3 is 13 amino acids. Germline CDR1 reads ENHRY; CDR2 reads SYGVKD. Trimming removed 8 bases at V and 4 bases at J, with 14 bases between.

The V call is TRBV18, the J call TRBJ1-6; D may be TRBD1 (5 bases). CDR3 size: 15 residues. The V end was cut by 2 bases, the J end by 3 bases, with 8 bases between. Germline-derived CDR1 and CDR2 are KGHSH and LQKENI. CDR3 region: CASSPRQGYNSPLHF. CDR3 DNA sequence: TGTGCCAGCTCACCAAGGCAGGGCTATAATTCACCCCTCCACTTT.

The chain is built from TRBV12-5 and TRBJ2-4, with 10 bases identical to TRBD1. V was clipped by 7 bases and J by 6 bases; unmatched bases: 9. Germline V gives CDR1 LGHNT, CDR2 FRNRAP. The CDR3 runs 15 residues. The CDR3 DNA sequence: TGTGCTAGTGAAACCGACAGGGGGCCAATAAACATTCAGTACTTC. It is translated as CASETDRGPINIQYF. The whole variable domain, remainder taken from reference TRBV12-5 and TRBJ2-4, is DARVTQTPRHKVTEMGQEVTMRCQPILGHNTVFWYRQTMMQGLELLAYFRNRAPLDDSGMPKDRFSAEMPDATLATLKIQPSEPRDSAVYFCASETDRGPINIQYFGAGTRLSVL.

The DNA for the CDR3 is TGTGCCAGCAGCGAAGACAGGGTTGGAGAGACCCAGTACTTC. It translates to CASSEDRVGETQYF. J is TRBJ2-5 and V is TRBV7-7; 7 bases line up with TRBD1. This CDR3 is built from 14 residues. V gave up 5 bases and J gave up 4 bases; unmatched junction bases: 7. Per the germline V gene, CDR1 is SSHAT and CDR2 is FNYEAQ (reference sequence).

CDR3 nucleotides: TGTGCCAGTAGTATGCGTAGGGACTTAATCTACGAGCAGTACTTC. Translation: CASSMRRDLIYEQYF. This rearrangement joins TRBV19 to TRBJ2-7; a weak D match, TRBD2 (6 bases). CDR1 and CDR2 (germline): LNHDA, SQIVND (reference sequence). The V gene lost 3 bases and the J gene lost 3 bases, with 15 bases spanning the gap. The CDR3 covers 15 residues.

There are a few counts of this clone. The chain employs TRBV10-2 and TRBJ2-1; 9 nucleotides line up with TRBD2. Trimming removed 6 bases from V and 9 bases from J; junction bases left unmatched: 9. Germline CDR1 reads WSHSY; CDR2 reads SAAADI. The CDR3 consists of 14 residues. Here the CDR3 reads CASSPRRGGSEQFF. The CDR3 DNA sequence: TGCGCCAGCAGCCCGAGGCGGGGGGGCAGTGAGCAGTTCTTC.

This chain uses TRBV14 with TRBJ2-7; TRBD2 is a possible D gene (7 bases). Trimming removed 0 bases at V and 4 bases at J, with 10 bases between. Germline CDR1 reads SGHDN; CDR2 reads FVKESK. The CDR3 totals 14 residues. CDR3 in DNA: TGTGCCAGCAGCCAAGACGGGGGGCGGTACGAGCAGTACTTC. It is translated as CASSQDGGRYEQYF.

The chain is built from TRBV5-1 and TRBJ1-4; D uncertain. V lost 2 bases and J lost 7, with 12 bases in between. Germline loops: CDR1 SGHRS, CDR2 YFSETQ. The CDR3 has 14 residues. CDR3 residues: CASSFSPRGEKLFF. The CDR3 region has the DNA TGCGCCAGCAGCTTCTCCCCTCGGGGTGAAAAACTGTTTTTT. Using reference TRBV5-1 and TRBJ1-4 for the parts outside the CDR3, the full variable domain is KAGVTQTPRYLIKTRGQQVTLSCSPISGHRSVSWYQQTPGQGLQFLFEYFSETQRNKGNFPGRFSGRQFSNSRSEMNVSTLELGDSALYLCASSFSPRGEKLFFGSGTQLSVL.

The chain has TRBV6-5 and TRBJ2-3; the D gene is possibly TRBD2 (7 bases). Deletions cut 6 bases from V and 0 bases from J, with 13 bases between. The CDR3 is 15 amino acids. Germline assignment: CDR1 MNHEY and CDR2 SVGAGI. CDR3 residues: CASRGGVASTDTQYF. CDR3 nucleotide sequence: TGTGCCAGCAGAGGGGGGGTAGCTAGCACAGATACGCAGTATTTT.

This sequence joins TRBV19 and TRBJ1-4; TRBD1 might be the D (5 bases). The germline V and J ends were trimmed by 4 bases and 6 bases, with 15 bases remaining between them. The CDR3 runs to 15 residues. In germline, CDR1 is LNHDA, CDR2 SQIVND (reference sequence). CDR3 sequence: CASSTRTWRDEKLFF. In nucleotides, the CDR3 is TGTGCCAGTAGTACCAGGACATGGAGGGATGAAAAACTGTTTTTT.

V gene TRBV19 combines with J gene TRBJ1-2, with a tentative D call TRBD1 (6 bases). Germline V gene lookup returns CDR1 LNHDA and CDR2 SQIVND (reference sequence). The length of the CDR3 is 16 residues. The V and J ends lost 3 bases and 2 bases respectively, with 16 bases between them. The CDR3 sequence is CASSMVGGGGNYGYTF. The CDR3 nucleotides read TGTGCCAGTAGTATGGTCGGTGGGGGCGGAAACTATGGCTACACCTTC.